This T cell receptor beta chain originates from a study of early T cells in non-severe SARS-CoV-2 infection. Study background: Sequencing of unsorted whole blood was done on bulk RNA, leaving chains unpaired. Study conclusions and caveats: VDJdb-based matching was biased toward anti-spike CD8 responses and missed private and CD4 specificities.

With regard to this clonotype: Its specificity is not known.

Individual cDNA molecules were tagged with unique molecular identifiers, the study reported. TCRdb reanalysed the 5' RACE reads using MiXCR and keeps one entry per CDR3 protein. The table shows about 100,000 distinct CDR3 sequences, with 13% occurring only once. The germline V and J ends were trimmed by 5 bases and 7 bases, with 12 bases remaining between them. CDR3 size: 12 residues. Germline V gene lookup returns CDR1 SQVTM and CDR2 ANQGSEA. The chain couples TRBV29-1 to TRBJ2-1; D may be TRBD1 (6 bases). Material: whole blood. This TCR was sampled from an adult who was a healthcare worker with PCR-confirmed SARS-CoV-2 infection or an uninfected control (not recorded which). The CDR3 nucleotides read TGCAGCGTTATGACAGGAACGAATGAGCAGTTCTTC. Its translation is CSVMTGTNEQFF.